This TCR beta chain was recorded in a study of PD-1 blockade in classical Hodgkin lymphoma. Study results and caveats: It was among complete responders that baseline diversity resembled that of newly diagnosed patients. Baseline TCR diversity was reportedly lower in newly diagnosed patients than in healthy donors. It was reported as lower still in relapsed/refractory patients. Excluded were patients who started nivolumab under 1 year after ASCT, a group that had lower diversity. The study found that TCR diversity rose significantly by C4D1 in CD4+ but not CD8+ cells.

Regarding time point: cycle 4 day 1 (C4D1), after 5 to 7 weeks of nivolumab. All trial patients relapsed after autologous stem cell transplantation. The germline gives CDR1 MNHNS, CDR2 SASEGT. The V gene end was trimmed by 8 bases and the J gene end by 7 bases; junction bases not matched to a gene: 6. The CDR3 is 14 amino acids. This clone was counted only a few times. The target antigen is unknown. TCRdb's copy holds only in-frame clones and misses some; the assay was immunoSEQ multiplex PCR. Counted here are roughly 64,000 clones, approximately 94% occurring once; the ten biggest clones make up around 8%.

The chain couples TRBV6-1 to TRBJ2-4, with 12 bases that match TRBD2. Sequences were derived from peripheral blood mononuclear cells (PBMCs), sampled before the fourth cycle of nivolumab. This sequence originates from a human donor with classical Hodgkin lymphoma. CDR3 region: CASVPSGRVNIQYF. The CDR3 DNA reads TGTGCCAGCGTTCCTAGCGGGAGGGTGAACATTCAGTACTTC.